These T cell receptor beta chains were read from a single sample in a study of OX40 agonist ivuxolimab in advanced cancers. This table comes from immunoSEQ multiplex PCR, and its TCRdb copy is limited to in-frame clones, with some not included. The sample yields tens of thousands of clones, around nine tenths seen once. This specimen consisted of CD4+ or CD8+ T cells sorted from blood, obtained in a trial of the OX40 agonist ivuxolimab. All receptors come from an adult with an advanced solid tumor such as melanoma, head and neck, liver or kidney cancer. CDR3s include the opening cysteine and the closing phenylalanine or tryptophan. The D gene is left open where the match is weak.

J gene	D gene	CDR3 length	V gene	CDR3 DNA	CDR3 protein
TRBJ2-1	TRBD2	15	TRBV18	TGTGCCAGCTCGTCCGGGACTAGCGTCCACAATGAGCAGTTCTTC	CASSSGTSVHNEQFF
TRBJ1-5	.	12	TRBV15	TGTGCCACCAGCAGGGGGGGTCAGCCCCAGCATTTT	CATSRGGQPQHF
TRBJ2-3	.	13	TRBV5-1	TGCGCCTCCTCGGGGGCCCGCACAGATACGCAGTATTTT	CASSGARTDTQYF
TRBJ1-4	.	14	TRBV6-4	TGTGCCAGCAGTTTTCGGGATTTTAATGAAAAACTGTTTTTT	CASSFRDFNEKLFF
TRBJ2-1	.	13	TRBV28	TGTGCCAGCAGAGAGGGGAATTGGGATGAGCAGTTCTTC	CASREGNWDEQFF
TRBJ2-2	TRBD1	18	TRBV25-1	TGTGCCAGTCATGACAGGGCAGCTCATACCCCGAACACCGGGGAGCTGTTTTTT	CASHDRAAHTPNTGELFF
TRBJ2-7	.	11	TRBV2	TGTGCCAGCAGCACGACCCCGGAGCAGTACTTC	CASSTTPEQYF
TRBJ2-2	TRBD1	15	TRBV6-1	TGTGCCAGCAGTAAAGGACAGGGGAAGTCCGGGGAGCTGTTTTTT	CASSKGQGKSGELFF
TRBJ2-7	.	16	TRBV18	TGTGCCAGCTCACCAAATGGCGGAGGCGTCTCCTACGAGCAGTACTTC	CASSPNGGGVSYEQYF
TRBJ2-7	.	15	TRBV14	TGTGCCAGCAGCCAATTTGTGGGAGGACTTCGCGAGCAGTACTTC	CASSQFVGGLREQYF
TRBJ2-4	.	14	TRBV28	TGTGCCAGCAGCCAGTCTCTCACCAAAAACATTCAGTACTTC	CASSQSLTKNIQYF
TRBJ2-1	.	16	TRBV6-6	TGTGCCAGCAGCCCTACAGGGTCTAGGTCCTACAATGAGCAGTTCTTC	CASSPTGSRSYNEQFF
TRBJ1-2	.	12	TRBV28	TGTGCCAGCAGCTCGTCCCTATATGGCTACACCTTC	CASSSSLYGYTF
TRBJ1-3	.	14	TRBV7-2	TGTGCCAGCAGCTTAGACGGGCCGAGAAACACCATATATTTT	CASSLDGPRNTIYF
TRBJ2-2	.	13	TRBV7-3	TGTGCCAGCAGGCCACAAAACACCGGGGAGCTGTTTTTT	CASRPQNTGELFF
TRBJ1-2	TRBD1	16	TRBV9	TGTGCCAGCAGCGCCCCAGACAGGGGAGCTAACTATGGCTACACCTTC	CASSAPDRGANYGYTF